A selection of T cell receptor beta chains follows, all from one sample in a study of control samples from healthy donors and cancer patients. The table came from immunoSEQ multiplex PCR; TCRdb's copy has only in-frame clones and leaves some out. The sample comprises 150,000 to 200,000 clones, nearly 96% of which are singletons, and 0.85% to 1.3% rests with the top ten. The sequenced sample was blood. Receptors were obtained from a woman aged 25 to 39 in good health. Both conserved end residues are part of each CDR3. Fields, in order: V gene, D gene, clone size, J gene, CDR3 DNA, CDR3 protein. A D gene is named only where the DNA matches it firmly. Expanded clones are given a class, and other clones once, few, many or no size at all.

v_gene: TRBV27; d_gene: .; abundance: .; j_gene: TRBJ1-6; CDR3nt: TGTGCCAGCAGCCTTCGGGGGGGCAATTCACCCCTCCACTTT; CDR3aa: CASSLRGGNSPLHF
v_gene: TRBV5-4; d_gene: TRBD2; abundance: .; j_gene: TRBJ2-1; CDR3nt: TGTGCCAGCAGCCCGTGGCTAGCGGGGGAGCAGTTCTTC; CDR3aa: CASSPWLAGEQFF
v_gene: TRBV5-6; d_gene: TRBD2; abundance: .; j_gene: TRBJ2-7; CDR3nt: TGTGCCAGCAGCTTATGGGCGGGAGTAAGGTACGAGCAGTACTTC; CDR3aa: CASSLWAGVRYEQYF
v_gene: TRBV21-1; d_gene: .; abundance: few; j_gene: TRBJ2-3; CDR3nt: TGTGCCAGCAGCAAAGAACCCGGGGGGCCGGAGGTAGGCGATACGCAGTATTTT; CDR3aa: CASSKEPGGPEVGDTQYF
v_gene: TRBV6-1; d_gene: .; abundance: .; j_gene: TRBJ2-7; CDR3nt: TGTGCCAGCAGTGAAATCCACGAGCAGTACTTC; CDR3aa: CASSEIHEQYF
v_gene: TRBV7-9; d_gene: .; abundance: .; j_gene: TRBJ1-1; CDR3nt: TGTGCCAGCAGCTCAGGACATACGAACACTGAAGCTTTCTTT; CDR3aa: CASSSGHTNTEAFF
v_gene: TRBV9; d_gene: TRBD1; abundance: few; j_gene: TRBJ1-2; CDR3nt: TGTGCCAGCAGCGTAGCTACATCGGTCCACTCCGGGACAGGGTATGGCTACACCTTC; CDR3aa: CASSVATSVHSGTGYGYTF
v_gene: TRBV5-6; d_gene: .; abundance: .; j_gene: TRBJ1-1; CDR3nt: TGTGCCAGCAGCTGGGGAGCAGTAGGGAACACTGAAGCTTTCTTT; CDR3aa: CASSWGAVGNTEAFF
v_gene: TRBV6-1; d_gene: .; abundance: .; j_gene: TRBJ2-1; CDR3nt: TGTGCCAGCAGTGAAGGGGGGAGTCCGTGGCAGTTCTTC; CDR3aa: CASSEGGSPWQFF
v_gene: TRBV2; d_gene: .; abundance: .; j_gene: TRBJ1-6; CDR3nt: TGTGCCAGCAGTGAATCGGTAGGGTGGAATTCACCCCTCCACTTT; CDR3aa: CASSESVGWNSPLHF
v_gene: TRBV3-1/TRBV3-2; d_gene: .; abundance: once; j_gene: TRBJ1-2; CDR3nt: TGTGCCAGCAGCCATAGGGGAGTAGAAGAGGATGGCTACACCTTC; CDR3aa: CASSHRGVEEDGYTF
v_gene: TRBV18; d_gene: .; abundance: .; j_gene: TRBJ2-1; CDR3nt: TGTGCCAGCTCACCACTTCCGGGCAAAAAGACGAATGAGCAGTTCTTC; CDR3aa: CASSPLPGKKTNEQFF
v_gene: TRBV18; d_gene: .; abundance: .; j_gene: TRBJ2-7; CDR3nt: TGTGCCAGCTCACCAATCCAGACAGGAGCCTACGAGCAGTACTTC; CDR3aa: CASSPIQTGAYEQYF
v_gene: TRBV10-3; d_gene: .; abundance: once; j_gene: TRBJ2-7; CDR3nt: TGTGCCATCAGCGGTGCGGGGCAGGCTAAATCCTACGAGCAGTACTTC; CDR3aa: CAISGAGQAKSYEQYF
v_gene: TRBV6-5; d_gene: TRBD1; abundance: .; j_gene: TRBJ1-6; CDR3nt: TGTGCCAGCAGTTTCGGACAGGGATATAATTCACCCCTCCACTTT; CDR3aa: CASSFGQGYNSPLHF
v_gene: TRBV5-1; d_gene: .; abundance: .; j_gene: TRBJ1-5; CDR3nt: TGCGCCAGCAGCTTCGGGGGGATGGGCAATCAGCCCCAGCATTTT; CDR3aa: CASSFGGMGNQPQHF
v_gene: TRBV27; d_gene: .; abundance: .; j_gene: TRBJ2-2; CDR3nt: TGTGCCAGCAGTTTATTGACTACAGGGACCGGGGAGCTGTTTTTT; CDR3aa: CASSLLTTGTGELFF
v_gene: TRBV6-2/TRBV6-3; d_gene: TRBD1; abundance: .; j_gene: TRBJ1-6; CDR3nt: TGTGCCAGCAGTTACCACTACAGGGGGCCTGAAAATTCACCCCTCCACTTT; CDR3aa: CASSYHYRGPENSPLHF
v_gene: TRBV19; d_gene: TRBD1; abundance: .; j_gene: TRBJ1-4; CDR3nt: TGTGCCAGTAGTCCACCGGGACAGGGAGGCGAAAAACTGTTTTTT; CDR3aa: CASSPPGQGGEKLFF
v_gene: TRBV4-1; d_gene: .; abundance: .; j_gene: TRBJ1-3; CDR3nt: TGCGCCAGCAGCCGGATGACAGGAGCTGGAAACACCATATATTTT; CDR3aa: CASSRMTGAGNTIYF
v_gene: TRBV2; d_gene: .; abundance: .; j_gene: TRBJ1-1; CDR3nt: TGTGCCAGCAGTGAAACACGAGGAACTGAAGCTTTCTTT; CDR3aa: CASSETRGTEAFF
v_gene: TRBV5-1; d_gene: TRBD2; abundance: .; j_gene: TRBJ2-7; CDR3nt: TGCGCCAGCAGCCTCCGACTAGCGGGTGGCCCATACGAGCAGTACTTC; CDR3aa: CASSLRLAGGPYEQYF
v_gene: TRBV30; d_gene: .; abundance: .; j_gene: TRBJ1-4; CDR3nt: TGTGCCTGGAGCCAACCCTCCGCAGGGGCAACTAATGAAAAACTGTTTTTT; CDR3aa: CAWSQPSAGATNEKLFF
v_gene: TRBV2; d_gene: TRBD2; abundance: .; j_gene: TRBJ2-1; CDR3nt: TGTGCCAAGTCAGCGGGGGGCGGGGAGCAGTTCTTC; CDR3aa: CAKSAGGGEQFF
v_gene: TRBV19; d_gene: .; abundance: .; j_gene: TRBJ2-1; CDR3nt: TGTGCCAGTAGCGTCAGTTCGATAGGTGAGCAGTTCTTC; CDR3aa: CASSVSSIGEQFF
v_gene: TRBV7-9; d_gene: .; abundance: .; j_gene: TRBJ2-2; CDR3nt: TGTGCCAGCAGCAATTCGGTCCAGGGGTACACCGGGGAGCTGTTTTTT; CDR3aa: CASSNSVQGYTGELFF
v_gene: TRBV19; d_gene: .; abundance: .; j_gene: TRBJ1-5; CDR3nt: TGTGCCAGTAGTATAGGCGGCAACCGATACAATCAGCCCCAGCATTTT; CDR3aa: CASSIGGNRYNQPQHF
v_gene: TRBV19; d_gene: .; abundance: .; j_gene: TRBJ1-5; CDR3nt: TGTGCCAGTAGTTGGGGCGATTTTGGCAATCAGCCCCAGCATTTT; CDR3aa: CASSWGDFGNQPQHF
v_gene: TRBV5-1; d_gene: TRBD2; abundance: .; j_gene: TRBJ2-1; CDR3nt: TGCGCCAGCAGTAGGGGACTAGCGGGAGGAAATGAGCAGTTCTTC; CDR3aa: CASSRGLAGGNEQFF
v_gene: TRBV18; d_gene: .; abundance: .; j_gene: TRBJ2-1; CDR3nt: TGTGCCAGCTCACCAAGAGAGGTTACAAATGAGCAGTTCTTC; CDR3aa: CASSPREVTNEQFF